This T cell receptor beta chain derives from a study of blood T cell repertoires in COVID-19. Clones were read by immunoSEQ multiplex PCR, and TCRdb kept only the in-frame ones, dropping some. The profile covers about 130,000 clones, with around 86% appearing a single time and under 3% taken by the ten largest. The CDR3 loop spans 18 amino acids. V lost 4 bases to trimming and J lost 5 bases; unmatched junction nucleotides: 10. Germline V CDR1 and CDR2: LGHDT, YNNKEL (reference sequence). The sequenced sample was peripheral blood. The rearrangement uses TRBV3-1 (or the pseudogene TRBV3-2) and TRBJ2-1; TRBD2 agrees at 14 bases. The origin of this receptor is a man aged 45-65 years with active COVID-19. The CDR3 DNA reads as TGTGCCAGCAGCCTAAGACTAGCGGGGGGGGCTAGGGACAATGAGCAGTTCTTC. This encodes CASSLRLAGGARDNEQFF.